The 22 T cell receptor beta chains given below trace back to one sample, sequenced in a study of T-cell reconstitution after alpha-beta-depleted transplantation in children. This sample's TCRbeta library carried unique molecular identifier barcodes. MiXCR, run by TCRdb on the PCR reads, gives a single entry per CDR3 protein. The sample has approximately 490,000 distinct CDR3 sequences; around 12% are singletons. This sample comprised PBMCs from the stem cell graft donor, obtained from the stem cell graft. These receptors all come from a human donor who donated a stem cell graft to a child with combined immunodeficiency.

The chain links TRBV20-1 to TRBJ2-7; unclear D gene. There are 11 residues in the CDR3. The germline V and J ends were trimmed by 5 bases and 3 bases, with 8 bases remaining between them. Germline-derived CDR1 and CDR2 are DFQATT and SNEGSKA (reference sequence). CDR3 in DNA: TGCAGTGCTGCTGGCGACTACGAGCAGTACTTC. Amino acid sequence: CSAAGDYEQYF.

In its sample, this clonotype was seen many times. V is TRBV6-2 or TRBV6-3 and J is TRBJ2-7; 14 nucleotides align to TRBD2. Germline V lookup: CDR1 MNHEY, CDR2 SVGEGT. V trimming: 2 bases; J trimming: 5 bases; junction bases outside the gene matches: 5. The CDR3 extends over 16 amino acids. In DNA form, the CDR3 reads TGTGCCAGCAGTTACGGGACTAGCGGGAGTCTCGACGAGCAGTACTTC. This codes for CASSYGTSGSLDEQYF.

At least ten counts were recorded for this clonotype. The V and J genes are TRBV7-2 and TRBJ2-1; D might be TRBD2 (6 bases). Germline CDR1 is SGHTA and CDR2 is FQGNSA. The CDR3 extends over 13 amino acids. Between the trimmed V and J ends, which lost 10 bases and 9 bases, there was a span of 19 bases. CDR3 DNA: TGTGCCACAACCCCTTCCTTGGGGGGTGAGCAGTTCTTC. Translating gives CATTPSLGGEQFF.

The rearrangement uses TRBV7-9 and TRBJ2-7; tentatively, D is TRBD1 or TRBD2 (5 bases each). This CDR3 comprises 15 residues. CDR1 is SEHNR and CDR2 is FQNEAQ in the germline V gene (reference sequence). Trimming left V 4 bases short and J 0 bases short, with 13 bases between. The CDR3 sequence is CASSSPGRSSYEQYF. CDR3 DNA: TGTGCCAGCAGCTCCCCGGGGCGGTCCTCCTACGAGCAGTACTTC.

This clonotype occurred a few times. This sequence joins TRBV4-3 and TRBJ1-1, with 8 bases matching TRBD1. J gave up 0 bases and V 6 bases, and 6 bases lay outside the gene matches. The germline CDR1 and CDR2 sequences are LGHNA and YSLEER. CDR3 size: 15 residues. CDR3 loop: CASRRTTGVNTEAFF. The CDR3 bases are TGCGCCAGCAGGCGTACGACAGGGGTGAACACTGAAGCTTTCTTT.

This clonotype has only a few counts. This chain joins TRBV6-5 and TRBJ2-7; D may be TRBD1 (6 bases). V dropped 6 bases and J dropped 3 bases, with 18 bases sitting between them. Germline V lookup: CDR1 MNHEY, CDR2 SVGAGI. This CDR3 contains 15 residues. The CDR3 DNA is TGTGCCAGCAGCGCAGGGGCCCATGGGGACTACGAGCAGTACTTC. Translating gives CASSAGAHGDYEQYF.

This clonotype was seen only a few times. This chain connects TRBV3-1 to TRBJ2-4, with D possibly TRBD1 on 5 matching bases. The CDR3 is made up of 15 amino acids. Per germline, CDR1 LGHDT and CDR2 YNNKEL (reference sequence). The V and J ends lost 5 bases and 2 bases respectively, with 13 bases between them. The CDR3 loop reads CASSSDNGPKNIQYF. Written as DNA, the CDR3 is TGTGCCAGCAGCTCGGACAACGGTCCCAAAAACATTCAGTACTTC.

CDR3 DNA: TGCAGCTCTGCGGGTGAGCAGTTCTTC. Protein sequence: CSSAGEQFF. The rearrangement joins TRBV29-1 to TRBJ2-1; TRBD2 might be the D (5 bases). Germline lookup yields CDR1 SQVTM and CDR2 ANQGSEA. V lost 8 bases and J lost 9, with 8 bases in between. The CDR3 covers 9 residues.

This clonotype was picked up many times. The chain employs TRBV12-3 or TRBV12-4 and TRBJ2-3; D call uncertain. V was pared by 3 bases and J by 2 bases, with 3 bases between. This CDR3 spans 12 amino acids. CDR3 in DNA: TGTGCCAGCAGTTTCCCCACAGATACGCAGTATTTT. Translation: CASSFPTDTQYF.

The chain uses TRBV5-1 and TRBJ1-2; unclear D gene. This CDR3 has 14 residues. Trimming cost V 4 bases and J 5 bases, with 15 bases left between them. CDR1 is SGHRS, CDR2 YFSETQ, per germline. CDR3 amino acids: CASSGNQVGYGYTF. The CDR3 DNA follows: TGCGCCAGCAGCGGAAACCAGGTGGGGTATGGCTACACCTTC.

The chain employs TRBV20-1 and TRBJ2-1; TRBD2 agrees at 9 bases. CDR3 length equals 19 residues. Looked up from germline, CDR1 is DFQATT and CDR2 is SNEGSKA (reference sequence). V lost 0 bases, J lost 4 bases, and 16 bases stayed unmatched. This CDR3 reads CSARDSGGREGRGYNEQFF. The CDR3 DNA follows: TGCAGTGCTAGAGATTCCGGTGGGCGGGAGGGCCGAGGGTACAATGAGCAGTTCTTC.

At least ten counts were recorded for this clonotype. The chain employs TRBV5-1 and TRBJ2-3, with 14 bases aligning to TRBD2. The J segment lost 5 bases and the V segment lost 2 bases, leaving 7 bases of the junction unmatched. This CDR3 has 17 residues. Germline values: CDR1 SGHRS, CDR2 YFSETQ. The CDR3 loop is CASSLDGTSGSGDTQYF. DNA of the CDR3: TGCGCCAGCAGCTTAGATGGGACTAGCGGGAGCGGAGATACGCAGTATTTT.

A few counts support this clonotype. This sequence joins TRBV5-6 and TRBJ2-3; no firm D call. Germline V lookup: CDR1 SGHDT, CDR2 YYEEEE. V was trimmed by 4 bases and J by 0 bases, leaving 12 bases between them. This CDR3 is 15 amino acids long. The CDR3 spells CASSGLEWSTDTQYF. The CDR3 nucleotides read TGTGCCAGCAGCGGATTGGAGTGGAGCACAGATACGCAGTATTTT. The entire variable domain, with the rest obtained from reference TRBV5-6 and TRBJ2-3, is as follows: DAGVTQSPTHLIKTRGQQVTLRCSPKSGHDTVSWYQQALGQGPQFIFQYYEEEERQRGNFPDRFSGHQFPNYSSELNVNALLLGDSALYLCASSGLEWSTDTQYFGPGTRLTVL.

This clonotype was counted only a few times. V usage is TRBV3-1 and J usage is TRBJ1-1; D not resolved. Trimming removed 4 bases at V and 10 bases at J, with 22 bases between. In germline, CDR1 is LGHDT, CDR2 YNNKEL (reference sequence). This CDR3 spans 15 amino acids. The CDR3 DNA follows: TGTGCCAGCAGCCTCGACAACTGGGCTGGGGAGCGAGCTTTCTTT. It codes for CASSLDNWAGERAFF.

This chain's CDR3 is CASSPDGTVNQPQHF. DNA for the CDR3: TGTGCCAGCAGCCCAGACGGGACAGTCAATCAGCCCCAGCATTTT. The gene calls are TRBV11-2 and TRBJ1-5, with TRBD1 matching over 7 bases. Germline lookup yields CDR1 SGHAT and CDR2 FQNNGV. The CDR3 spans 15 residues. V trimming: 5 bases; J trimming: 3 bases; junction bases outside the gene matches: 7.

This clonotype was counted ten times or more. The chain uses TRBV7-9 and TRBJ2-1; D unresolved. The CDR3 totals 14 residues. From germline, CDR1 is SEHNR and CDR2 FQNEAQ (reference sequence). V lost 1 base and J lost 3, with 7 bases in between. CDR3 in DNA: TGTGCCAGCAGCTTAGATGGTCTCTACAATGAGCAGTTCTTC. As protein: CASSLDGLYNEQFF.

There are many counts of this clonotype. The chain couples TRBV21-1 to TRBJ2-7; TRBD1 reflects the table's D call only, with no check against the DNA. TRBV21-1 is designated a pseudogene. CDR3 size: 15 residues. The chain's CDR3 is CASSNRTGGTYEQYF. The DNA of the CDR3 is TGTGCCAGCAGCAACAGGACAGGGGGCACCTACGAGCAGTACTTC.

The table lists this clonotype with a few counts. The CDR3 is CASSRMDRAGNTIYF. CDR3 in DNA: TGTGCCAGCAGCCGGATGGACAGGGCTGGAAACACCATATATTTT. The V and J genes are TRBV6-1 and TRBJ1-3; 8 bases align to TRBD1. CDR1 is MNHNS and CDR2 is SASEGT in the germline V gene. V trimming: 6 bases; J trimming: 2 bases; junction bases outside the gene matches: 6. CDR3 length equals 15 residues.

In DNA, the CDR3 is TGCGCCAGCAGCTATCGGAGGGCAGGAGAGAAACCCTACGAGCAGTACTTC. Residues: CASSYRRAGEKPYEQYF. The chain has TRBV5-1 and TRBJ2-7; perhaps TRBD2 as D (6 bases). The V end was cut by 3 bases, the J end by 2 bases, with 21 bases between. Germline CDR1 and CDR2: SGHRS and YFSETQ. CDR3 length: 17 residues.

The chain recombines TRBV3-1 with TRBJ2-7; TRBD2 matches at 9 bases. V was clipped by 1 base and J by 4 bases; unmatched bases: 2. The CDR3 totals 14 residues. Germline CDR1 and CDR2: LGHDT and YNNKEL (reference sequence). The CDR3 reads CASSQGGRGYEQYF. In DNA form, the CDR3 reads TGTGCCAGCAGCCAAGGCGGGAGGGGATACGAGCAGTACTTC.

This clonotype has a handful of counts. The chain has TRBV12-3 or TRBV12-4 and TRBJ1-1; D ambiguous. This CDR3 is built from 10 residues. V lost 6 bases and J 11 bases, leaving 10 bases between the germline ends. The DNA for the CDR3 is TGTGCCAGCAGCCTCACACAGGCTTTCTTT. Translation: CASSLTQAFF.

Many counts were recorded for this clonotype. This chain uses TRBV11-2 with TRBJ2-3; 7 nucleotides align to TRBD1. The V and J ends lost 4 bases and 0 bases, in that order; junction bases with no gene match: 10. The CDR3 totals 17 residues. Germline CDR1 is SGHAT and CDR2 is FQNNGV. The CDR3 DNA reads as TGTGCCAGCAGCTCCGTACAGGGGCCCACTAGCACAGATACGCAGTATTTT. Translating it yields CASSSVQGPTSTDTQYF.